Given below is one T cell receptor beta chain in context. The target antigen is unknown. Per sorted-subset replicate PCR, input was roughly 200 ng DNA, representing roughly 29,000 T cell genomes. Method: immunoSEQ multiplex PCR; TCRdb's copy keeps in-frame clones and lacks some. The data show roughly 2,000,000 clones, around 96% seen once. The germline gives CDR1 MGHRA, CDR2 YSYEKL. The CDR3 spans 17 residues. With 2 bases removed from V and 6 bases from J, the gap between germline ends came to 23 bases. These data belong to a study of shared clonotypes between healthy human individuals. Terminally differentiated effector memory CD45RA+ cells were excluded by CCR7 positive selection of CD45RO-negative cells. Each donor was a Caucasian adult residing in Nashville, Tennessee. Regarding the study as a whole: Represented diversity (both genetic and exposure-history) was limited by the small number of donors. Sequencing depth was a factor that was expected to affect clonotype sharing among donors.

Sequencing was carried out using naive CD8+ T cells sorted from blood. The V and J genes are TRBV4-1 and TRBJ2-7; the D gene is possibly TRBD1 (6 bases). The clonotype originates from a man between 18 and 29 years old in good health. CDR3 region: CASSQNTGGASRGEQYF. The CDR3 region has the DNA TGCGCCAGCAGCCAAAATACGGGCGGAGCGTCCAGGGGCGAGCAGTACTTC.